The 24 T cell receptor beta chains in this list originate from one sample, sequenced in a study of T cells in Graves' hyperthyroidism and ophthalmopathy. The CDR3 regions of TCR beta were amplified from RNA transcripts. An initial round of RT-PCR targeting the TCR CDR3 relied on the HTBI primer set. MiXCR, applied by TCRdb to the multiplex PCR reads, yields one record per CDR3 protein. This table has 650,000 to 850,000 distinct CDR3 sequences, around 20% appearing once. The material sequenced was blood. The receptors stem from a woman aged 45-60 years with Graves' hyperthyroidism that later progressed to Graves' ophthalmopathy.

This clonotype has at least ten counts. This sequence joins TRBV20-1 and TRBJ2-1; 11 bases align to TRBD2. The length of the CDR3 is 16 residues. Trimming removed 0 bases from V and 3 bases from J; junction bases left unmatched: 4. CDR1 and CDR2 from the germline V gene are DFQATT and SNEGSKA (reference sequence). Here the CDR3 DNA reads TGCAGTGCTAGAGACGTGACTAGCGGGAACTACAATGAGCAGTTCTTC. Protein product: CSARDVTSGNYNEQFF.

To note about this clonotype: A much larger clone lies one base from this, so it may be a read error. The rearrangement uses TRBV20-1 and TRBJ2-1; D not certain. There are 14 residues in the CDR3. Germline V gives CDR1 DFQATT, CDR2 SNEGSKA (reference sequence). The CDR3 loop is CSARDGGNYSEQFF. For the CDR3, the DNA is TGCAGTGCTAGAGATGGCGGTAACTACAGTGAGCAGTTCTTC.

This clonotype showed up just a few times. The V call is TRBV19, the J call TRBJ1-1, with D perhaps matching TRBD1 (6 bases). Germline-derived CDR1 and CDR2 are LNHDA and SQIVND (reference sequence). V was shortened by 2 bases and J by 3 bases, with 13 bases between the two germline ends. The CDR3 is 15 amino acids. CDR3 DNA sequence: TGTGCCAGTAGTATACCCGGGGGCATCGACACTGAAGCTTTCTTT. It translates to CASSIPGGIDTEAFF.

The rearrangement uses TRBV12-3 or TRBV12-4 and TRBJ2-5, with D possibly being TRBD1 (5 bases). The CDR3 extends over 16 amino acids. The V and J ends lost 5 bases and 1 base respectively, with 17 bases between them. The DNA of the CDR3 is TGTGCCAGCAGTCTCTCGGACCAGGACATCCAAGAGACCCAGTACTTC. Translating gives CASSLSDQDIQETQYF.

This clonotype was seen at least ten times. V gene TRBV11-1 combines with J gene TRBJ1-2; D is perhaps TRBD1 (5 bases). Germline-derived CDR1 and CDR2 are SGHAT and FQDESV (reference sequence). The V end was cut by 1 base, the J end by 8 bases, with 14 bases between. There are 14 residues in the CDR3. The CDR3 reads CASSLETDPSGYTF. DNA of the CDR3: TGTGCCAGCAGCTTAGAGACAGACCCTTCGGGCTACACCTTC.

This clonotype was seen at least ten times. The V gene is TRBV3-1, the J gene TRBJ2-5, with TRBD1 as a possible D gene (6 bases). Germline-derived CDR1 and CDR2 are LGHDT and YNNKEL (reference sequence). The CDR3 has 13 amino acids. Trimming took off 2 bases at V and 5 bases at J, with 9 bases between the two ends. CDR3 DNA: TGTGCCAGCAGCCAATGGGGGCAGGAGACCCAGTACTTC. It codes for CASSQWGQETQYF.

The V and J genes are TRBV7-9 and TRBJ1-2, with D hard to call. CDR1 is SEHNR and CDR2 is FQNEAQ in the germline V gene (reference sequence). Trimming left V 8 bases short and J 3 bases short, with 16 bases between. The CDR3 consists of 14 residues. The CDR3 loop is CASSDWSAHYGYTF. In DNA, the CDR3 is TGTGCCAGCTCGGATTGGTCGGCTCACTATGGCTACACCTTC.

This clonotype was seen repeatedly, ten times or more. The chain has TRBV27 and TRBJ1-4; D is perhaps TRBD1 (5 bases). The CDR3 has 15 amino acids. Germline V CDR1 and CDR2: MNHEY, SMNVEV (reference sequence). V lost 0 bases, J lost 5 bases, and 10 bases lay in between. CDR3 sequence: CASSLSAGLNEKLFF. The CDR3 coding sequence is TGTGCCAGCAGTTTATCCGCGGGACTAAATGAAAAACTGTTTTTT.

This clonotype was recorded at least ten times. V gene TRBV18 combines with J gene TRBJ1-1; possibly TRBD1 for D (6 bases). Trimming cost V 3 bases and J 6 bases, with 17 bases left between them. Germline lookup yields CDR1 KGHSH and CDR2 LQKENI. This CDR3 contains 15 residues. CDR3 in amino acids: CASSPLEQGWSEAFF. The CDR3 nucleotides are TGTGCCAGCTCACCGCTCGAACAGGGATGGTCTGAAGCTTTCTTT.

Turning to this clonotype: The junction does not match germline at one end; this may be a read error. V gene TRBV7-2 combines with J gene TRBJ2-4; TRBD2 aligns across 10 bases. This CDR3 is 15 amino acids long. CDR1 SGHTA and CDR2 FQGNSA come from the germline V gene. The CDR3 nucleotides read TGTGCCAGCAGCTTAGTAGCGGGGGGCCCTAGAGGCACCAACTTC. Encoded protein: CASSLVAGGPRGTNF.

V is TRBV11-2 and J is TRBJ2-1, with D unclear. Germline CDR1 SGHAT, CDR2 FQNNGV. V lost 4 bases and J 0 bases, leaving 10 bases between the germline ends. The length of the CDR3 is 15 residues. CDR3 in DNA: TGTGCCAGCAGCTCCAAAGTTGGCTCCTACAATGAGCAGTTCTTC. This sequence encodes CASSSKVGSYNEQFF.

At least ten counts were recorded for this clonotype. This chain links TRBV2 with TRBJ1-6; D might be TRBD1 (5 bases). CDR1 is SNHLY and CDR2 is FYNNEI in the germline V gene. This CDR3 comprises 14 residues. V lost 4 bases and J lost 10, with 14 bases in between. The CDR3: CASSGERGTSPLHF. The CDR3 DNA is TGTGCCAGCAGTGGTGAAAGGGGTACCTCACCCCTCCACTTT.

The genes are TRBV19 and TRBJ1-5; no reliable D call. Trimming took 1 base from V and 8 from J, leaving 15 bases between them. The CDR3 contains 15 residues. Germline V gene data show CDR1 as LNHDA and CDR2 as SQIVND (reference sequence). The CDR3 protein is CASSIAVGSMEPQHF. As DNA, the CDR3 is TGTGCCAGTAGTATAGCGGTCGGTTCAATGGAGCCCCAGCATTTT.

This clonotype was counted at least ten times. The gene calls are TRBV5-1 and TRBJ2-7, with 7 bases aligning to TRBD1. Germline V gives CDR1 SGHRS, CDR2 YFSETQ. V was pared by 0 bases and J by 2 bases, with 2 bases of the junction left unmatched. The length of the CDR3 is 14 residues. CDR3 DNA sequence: TGCGCCAGCAGCTTGGCCGGGACAGCCTACGAGCAGTACTTC. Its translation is CASSLAGTAYEQYF.

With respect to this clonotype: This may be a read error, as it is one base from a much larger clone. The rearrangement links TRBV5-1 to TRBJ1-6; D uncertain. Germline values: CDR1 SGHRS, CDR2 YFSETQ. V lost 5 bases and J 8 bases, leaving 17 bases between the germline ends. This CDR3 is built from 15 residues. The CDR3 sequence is CASRLSGRNDSPLHF. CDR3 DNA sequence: TGCGCCAGCAGGTTATCAGGTCGAAATGATTCACCCCTCCACTTT.

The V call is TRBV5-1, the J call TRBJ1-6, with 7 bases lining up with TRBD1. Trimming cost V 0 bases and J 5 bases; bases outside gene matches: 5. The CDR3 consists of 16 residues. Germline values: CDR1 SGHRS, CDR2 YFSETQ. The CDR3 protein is CASSLGSGQNNSPLHF. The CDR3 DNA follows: TGCGCCAGCAGCTTGGGGTCGGGACAGAATAATTCACCCCTCCACTTT.

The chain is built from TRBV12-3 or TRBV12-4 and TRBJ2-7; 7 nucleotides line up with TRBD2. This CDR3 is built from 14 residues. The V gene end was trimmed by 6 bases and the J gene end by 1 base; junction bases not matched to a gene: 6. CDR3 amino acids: CASSPRDYSYEQYF. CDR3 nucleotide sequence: TGTGCCAGCAGCCCACGGGACTATTCCTACGAGCAGTACTTC.

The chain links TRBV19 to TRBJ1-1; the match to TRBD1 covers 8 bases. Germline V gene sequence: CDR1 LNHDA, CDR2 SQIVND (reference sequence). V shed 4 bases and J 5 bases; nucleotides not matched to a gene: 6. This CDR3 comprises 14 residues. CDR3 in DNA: TGTGCCAGTAGTAGGGACAGGAGGGATACTGAAGCTTTCTTT. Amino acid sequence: CASSRDRRDTEAFF.

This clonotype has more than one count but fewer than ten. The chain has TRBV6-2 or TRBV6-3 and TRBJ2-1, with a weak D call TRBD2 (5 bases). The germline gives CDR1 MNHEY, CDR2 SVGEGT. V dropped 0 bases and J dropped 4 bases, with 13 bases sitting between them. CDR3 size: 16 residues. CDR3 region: CASSYSTRVAYNEQFF. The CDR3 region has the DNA TGTGCCAGCAGTTACTCGACGAGGGTGGCGTACAATGAGCAGTTCTTC.

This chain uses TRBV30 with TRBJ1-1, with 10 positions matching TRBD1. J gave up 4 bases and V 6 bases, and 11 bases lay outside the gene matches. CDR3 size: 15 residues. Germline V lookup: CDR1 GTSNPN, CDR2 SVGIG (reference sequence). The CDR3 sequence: CACNADRGHGTEAFF. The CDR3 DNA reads TGTGCCTGCAACGCCGACAGGGGGCATGGCACTGAAGCTTTCTTT. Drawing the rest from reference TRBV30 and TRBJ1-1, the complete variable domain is SQTIHQWPATLVQPVGSPLSLECTVEGTSNPNLYWYRQAAGRGLQLLFYSVGIGQISSEVPQNLSASRPQDRQFILSSKKLLLSDSGFYLCACNADRGHGTEAFFGQGTRLTVV.

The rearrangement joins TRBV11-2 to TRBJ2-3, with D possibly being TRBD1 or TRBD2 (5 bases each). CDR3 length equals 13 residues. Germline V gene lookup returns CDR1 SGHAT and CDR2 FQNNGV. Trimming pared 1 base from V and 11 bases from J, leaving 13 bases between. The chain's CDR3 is CASSLVGLAKQYF. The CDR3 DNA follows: TGTGCCAGCAGCTTAGTGGGGCTAGCTAAGCAGTATTTT. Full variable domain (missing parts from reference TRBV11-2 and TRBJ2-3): EAGVAQSPRYKIIEKRQSVAFWCNPISGHATLYWYQQILGQGPKLLIQFQNNGVVDDSQLPKDRFSAERLKGVDSTLKIQPAKLEDSAVYLCASSLVGLAKQYFGPGTRLTVL.

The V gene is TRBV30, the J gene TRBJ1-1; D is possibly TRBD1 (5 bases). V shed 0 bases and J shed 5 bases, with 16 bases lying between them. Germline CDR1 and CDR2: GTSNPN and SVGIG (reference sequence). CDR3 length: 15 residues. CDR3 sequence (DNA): TGTGCCTGGAGTGTGCCGGGACGGCTGAGGACTGAAGCTTTCTTT. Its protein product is CAWSVPGRLRTEAFF.

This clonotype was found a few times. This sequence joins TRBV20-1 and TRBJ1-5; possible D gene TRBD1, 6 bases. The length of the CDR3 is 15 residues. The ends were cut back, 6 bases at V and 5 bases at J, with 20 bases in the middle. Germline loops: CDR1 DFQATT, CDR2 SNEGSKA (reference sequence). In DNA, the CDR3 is TGCAGTGCCACCGGGGGGGGGGGCGGGGATCAGCCCCAGCATTTT. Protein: CSATGGGGGDQPQHF.

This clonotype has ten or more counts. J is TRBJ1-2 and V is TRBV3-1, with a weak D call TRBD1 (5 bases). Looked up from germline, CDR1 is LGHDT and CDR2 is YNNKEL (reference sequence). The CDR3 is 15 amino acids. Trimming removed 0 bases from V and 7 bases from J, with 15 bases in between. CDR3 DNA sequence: TGTGCCAGCAGCCAAGATCCGGGGGACCCCGGTGGCTACACCTTC. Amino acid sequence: CASSQDPGDPGGYTF.